This passage covers 5 T cell receptor beta chains from one sample sequenced in a study of sequential checkpoint blockade in melanoma. TCRdb keeps only in-frame clones here, not all; method: immunoSEQ multiplex PCR. The profile covers about 24,000 clones, with approximately 82% appearing a single time and 11% taken by the ten largest. The treatment was: randomized to nivolumab then ipilimumab (arm A) or the reverse (arm B). The sample consisted of CD8+ T cells sorted from blood (inferred from file names), taken from a patient given nivolumab and ipilimumab in sequence. All receptors come from a human donor with melanoma.

The rearrangement joins TRBV28 to TRBJ1-4; a weak D match, TRBD1 (5 bases). V was shortened by 5 bases and J by 13 bases, with 14 bases between the two germline ends. The CDR3 covers 12 residues. Germline V gene data show CDR1 as MDHEN and CDR2 as SYDVKM. This chain's CDR3 is CASSLGTGGLFF. The DNA of the CDR3 is TGTGCCAGCAGTCTCGGGACTGGCGGACTGTTTTTT.

The V gene is TRBV18, the J gene TRBJ2-7, with TRBD1 matching 12 bases. CDR1 and CDR2 (germline): KGHSH, LQKENI. The ends lost 4 bases at V and 5 bases at J; junction bases unmatched: 9. This CDR3 comprises 16 residues. The CDR3 reads CASSQGTGGSLHEQYF. The CDR3 DNA sequence: TGTGCCAGCTCACAAGGGACAGGGGGCTCCTTGCACGAGCAGTACTTC.

This chain joins TRBV28 and TRBJ2-7; TRBD2 matches at 9 bases. The length of the CDR3 is 14 residues. Germline CDR1 and CDR2: MDHEN and SYDVKM. The trim removed 2 bases at V and 2 bases at J, leaving 1 base unmatched. The CDR3 nucleotides read TGTGCCAGCAGTTTAGCGGGAGGGCCCTACGAGCAGTACTTC. It yields the protein CASSLAGGPYEQYF.

Points on this clone: A read error may produce the germline difference seen at one junction end. The chain has TRBV7-7 and TRBJ2-7, with 11 positions matching TRBD1. CDR1 and CDR2 (germline): SSHAT, FNYEAQ (reference sequence). The CDR3 sequence is 14 residues long. The CDR3 here is CASSRDRGSYEQYF. CDR3 DNA sequence: TGTGCTAGCAGCCGGGACAGGGGGTCCTACGAGCAGTACTTC.

The J gene is TRBJ2-5, the V gene TRBV7-6; TRBD1 is a possible D gene (6 bases). Germline V gene lookup returns CDR1 SGHVS and CDR2 FNYEAQ. The V end was cut by 2 bases, the J end by 7 bases, with 14 bases between. The CDR3 contains 14 residues. CDR3 protein: CASSLSSMTGTQYF. DNA of the CDR3: TGTGCCAGCAGCTTATCCTCAATGACAGGGACCCAGTACTTC. Combining the CDR3 with reference TRBV7-6 and TRBJ2-5 gives the whole variable domain GAGVSQSPRYKVTKRGQDVALRCDPISGHVSLYWYRQALGQGPEFLTYFNYEAQQDKSGLPNDRFSAERPEGSISTLTIQRTEQRDSAMYRCASSLSSMTGTQYFGPGTRLLVL.